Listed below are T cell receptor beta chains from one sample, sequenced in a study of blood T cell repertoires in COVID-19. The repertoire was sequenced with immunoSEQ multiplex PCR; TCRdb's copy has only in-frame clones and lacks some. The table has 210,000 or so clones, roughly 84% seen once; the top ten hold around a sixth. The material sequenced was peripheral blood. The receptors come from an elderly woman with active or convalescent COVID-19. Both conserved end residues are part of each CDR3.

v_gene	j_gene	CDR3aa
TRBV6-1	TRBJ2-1	CASSPARRNYNEQFF
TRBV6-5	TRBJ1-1	CASSHRRDSEAFF
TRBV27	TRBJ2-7	CASSPTDRGPMMEQYF
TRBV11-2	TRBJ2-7	CASVSAGRPYEQYF
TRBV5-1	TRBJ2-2	CASSLGGANTGELFF
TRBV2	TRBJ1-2	CASRGEGRNAGYTF
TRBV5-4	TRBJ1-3	CASSLRGLGNTIYF
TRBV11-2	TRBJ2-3	CASSLRLAGDISDTQYF
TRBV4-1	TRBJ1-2	CASSLDRGGSYGYTF
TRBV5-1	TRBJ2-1	CASCRTSGWRDEQFF
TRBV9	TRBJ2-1	CASSGTGTSGTLGQFF
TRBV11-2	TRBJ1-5	CASSFRGYSNQPQHF
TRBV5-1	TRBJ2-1	CASRGEPSSDEQFF
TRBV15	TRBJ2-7	CATSRDLRYEQYF
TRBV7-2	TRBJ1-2	CASRPAGAGFYGYTF
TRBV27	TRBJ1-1	CASSTGNTLLNTEAFF
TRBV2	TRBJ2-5	CASSLAGGPETQYF
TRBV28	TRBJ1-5	CASSLNSGGQPQHF
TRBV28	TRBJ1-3	CASTGVPGNTIYF
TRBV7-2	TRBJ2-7	CASSSATETGVYEQYF
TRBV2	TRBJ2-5	CASRRTGGVETQYF
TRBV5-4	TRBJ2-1	CASSSGLAGGPRVGEQFF
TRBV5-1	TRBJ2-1	CASSLGQSPSSYNEQFF
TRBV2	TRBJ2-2	CASSSPAGQGSGELFF
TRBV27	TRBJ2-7	CASMAGGTYEQYF
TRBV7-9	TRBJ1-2	CASSLPHQVLNYGYTF
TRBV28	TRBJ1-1	CAHVRRQGVNTEAFF
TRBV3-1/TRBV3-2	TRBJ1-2	CASTDRGYYGYTF
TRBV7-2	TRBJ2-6	CASSLGVAGSGANVLTF
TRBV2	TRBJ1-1	CASSVTVNTEAFF
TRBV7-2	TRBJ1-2	CASSTRTGEYYGYTF
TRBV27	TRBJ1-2	CASSSGTGPYGYTF
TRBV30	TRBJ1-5	CAWSATGSRQPQHF
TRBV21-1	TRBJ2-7	CASRHPDSPYEQYF
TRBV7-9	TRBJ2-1	CASSLRDRGTRYNEQFF
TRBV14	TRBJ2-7	CASSPGVAQYF
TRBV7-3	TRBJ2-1	CASSLDRDHNEQFF
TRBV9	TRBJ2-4	CASSPNPVKNIQYF
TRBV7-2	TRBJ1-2	CASSLPPYRAYGYTF
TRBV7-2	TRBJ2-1	CASSSRYRQLLRNEQFF